This T cell receptor (beta chain) is drawn from a study of shared clonotypes between healthy human individuals. This CDR3 is built from 16 residues. Trimming at V came to 5 bases and at J to 4 bases, leaving 11 bases not matched to a gene. CDR1 SGHRS and CDR2 YFSETQ come from the germline V gene. Clones were read by immunoSEQ multiplex PCR, and TCRdb kept only the in-frame ones, dropping some. Of some 900,000 clones listed, over 75% were seen once; the top ten hold about 1.5%. This clone showed up just a few times. The sequence was collected from a man between 18 and 29 years old in good health. Material: memory CD4+ T cells sorted from blood. Subset meaning: CD45RA-negative fraction. The chain combines TRBV5-1 with TRBJ2-2; 7 nucleotides align to TRBD2. The chain's CDR3 is CASSGSSGLTTGELFF. For the CDR3, the DNA is TGCGCCAGCAGTGGTTCTAGCGGACTTACCACCGGGGAGCTGTTTTTT.